The 9 T cell receptor beta chains given below trace back to one sample, sequenced in a study of shared clonotypes between healthy human individuals. Here immunoSEQ multiplex PCR was the method, and the copy in TCRdb shows in-frame clones only, minus some. Of millions of clones in the sample, 85% to 95% were seen once. The sequenced sample consisted of naive CD4+ T cells sorted from blood. Subset indicated: CD45RA+ positively selected. These receptors were collected from a man between 18 and 29 years old in good health.

The chain combines TRBV20-1 with TRBJ1-2, with D unclear. Germline V lookup: CDR1 DFQATT, CDR2 SNEGSKA (reference sequence). This CDR3 has 11 amino acids. V was cut by 7 bases and J by 0 bases, with 6 bases left in between. The CDR3 reads CSGLSNYGYTF. DNA for the CDR3: TGCAGTGGTCTCTCTAACTATGGCTACACCTTC.

This rearrangement joins TRBV10-3 to TRBJ2-3, with TRBD2 identical over 10 bases. This CDR3 comprises 19 residues. After removal of 2 bases from V and 1 base from J, the junction contained 12 bases not matched to a gene. CDR1 and CDR2 from the germline V gene are ENHRY and SYGVKD. The CDR3 spells CAISEPLAGDLIGTDTQYF. The CDR3 bases are TGTGCCATCAGTGAGCCCCTAGCGGGAGACTTAATCGGCACAGATACGCAGTATTTT.

This rearrangement joins TRBV5-1 to TRBJ1-2, with 9 nucleotides matching TRBD1. Trimming at V came to 2 bases and at J to 2 bases, leaving 4 bases not matched to a gene. Germline-derived CDR1 and CDR2 are SGHRS and YFSETQ. The CDR3 is 15 residues long. CDR3 loop: CASSFRGTGNYGYTF. The CDR3 DNA reads TGCGCCAGCAGCTTTAGAGGGACAGGGAACTATGGCTACACCTTC.

The chain has TRBV14 and TRBJ1-3; D is unresolved. Trimming stripped 0 bases from V and 0 bases from J, with 9 bases between. Looked up from germline, CDR1 is SGHDN and CDR2 is FVKESK. This CDR3 comprises 16 residues. This CDR3 reads CASSQELGYSGNTIYF. CDR3 bases: TGTGCCAGCAGCCAAGAACTAGGGTACTCTGGAAACACCATATATTTT.

The chain links TRBV9 to TRBJ1-3; D is perhaps TRBD1 (5 bases). V lost 4 bases to trimming and J lost 2 bases, with 13 bases between them. Germline CDR1 is SGDLS and CDR2 is YYNGEE. The CDR3 is 15 amino acids. The CDR3 loop is CASSINQGAGNTIYF. CDR3 sequence (DNA): TGTGCCAGCAGCATCAATCAGGGTGCTGGAAACACCATATATTTT.

This chain links TRBV19 with TRBJ2-3; no definite D call. Between the trimmed V and J ends, which lost 3 bases and 0 bases, there was a span of 13 bases. The CDR3 length is 16 residues. CDR1 and CDR2 from the germline V gene are LNHDA and SQIVND (reference sequence). CDR3 nucleotide sequence: TGTGCCAGTAGTATCGTAAGCCCCCCTAGCACAGATACGCAGTATTTT. Its translation is CASSIVSPPSTDTQYF.

The chain carries TRBV2 and TRBJ2-7; D ambiguous. The CDR3 extends over 14 amino acids. Germline lookup yields CDR1 SNHLY and CDR2 FYNNEI. V was cut by 3 bases and J by 0 bases, with 9 bases left in between. The CDR3 is CASSDRLSSYEQYF. Here the CDR3 DNA reads TGTGCCAGCAGTGACAGACTGAGCTCCTACGAGCAGTACTTC.

V and J are TRBV5-1 and TRBJ2-1, with TRBD2 matching 11 bases. The CDR3 has 15 amino acids. Germline V gene data show CDR1 as SGHRS and CDR2 as YFSETQ. The V and J ends lost 1 base and 6 bases, in that order; junction bases with no gene match: 3. The CDR3 nucleotides are TGCGCCAGCAGCTTGTTTAGCGGGGGGGTCAATGAGCAGTTCTTC. Amino acid sequence: CASSLFSGGVNEQFF.

This clone is a singleton in its sample. The chain links TRBV28 to TRBJ2-7; TRBD2 matches at 15 bases. This CDR3 is 17 amino acids long. CDR1 and CDR2 (germline): MDHEN, SYDVKM. Losses at the gene ends were 4 bases for V and 4 bases for J; bases not matched to a gene: 8. CDR3 in DNA: TGTGCCAGCAGTTCGCCGGGACTAGCGGGGGGCCCGTACGAGCAGTACTTC. Its translation is CASSSPGLAGGPYEQYF.